This TCR beta chain appears in the sequencing data of a study of T cell changes during pregnancy in multiple sclerosis. V lost 6 bases, J lost 0 bases, and 23 bases lay in between. Germline V gene data show CDR1 as SNHLY and CDR2 as FYNNEI. The CDR3 covers 18 residues. Profiling relied on immunoSEQ multiplex PCR, and the TCRdb table lists in-frame clones only, not all of them. There are 35,000 or so clones in the sample; roughly nine tenths occur only once, and 0.47% lies in the top ten. The sample was CD4+ T cells from peripheral blood mononuclear cells, taken after pregnancy. The rearrangement joins TRBV2 to TRBJ1-1; TRBD1 is a possible D gene (6 bases). The origin of this receptor is a female donor with multiple sclerosis, enrolled in a pregnancy study. CDR3 bases: TGTGCCAGCAGCGCGGGGGGACAAAGAATAATCATGAACACTGAAGCTTTCTTT. This encodes CASSAGGQRIIMNTEAFF.